This T cell receptor (beta chain) was sequenced in a study of T-cell reconstitution after alpha-beta-depleted transplantation in children. As for this clonotype: The antigen is unknown.

The library targeted TCRbeta and was prepared with unique molecular identifiers. TCRdb reprocessed the PCR reads via MiXCR and lists one record per CDR3 protein. The profile covers roughly 120,000 distinct CDR3 sequences, with about 9.3% appearing a single time and under 40% taken by the ten largest. This CDR3 has 15 amino acids. V was pared by 6 bases and J by 0 bases, with 4 bases of the junction left unmatched. Germline V CDR1 and CDR2: MNHEY, SMNVEV (reference sequence). Findings of the study overall: T cells produced anew were the main source of T-cell counts and diversity one year after transplant. Reports say that about two months after transplant, the alpha-beta T cells came out of several hundred graft clones that had expanded. Certain patients had high TCRbeta diversity at day 60, and it came from recipient T cells and thymic progenitors that survived.

The sequence was collected from a boy aged 2-15 years with acute lymphoblastic leukemia, due to receive a stem cell transplant. Sequences were derived from PBMCs, sampled before TCRalphabeta/CD19-depleted stem cell transplant. The V gene is TRBV27, the J gene TRBJ2-1; 8 nucleotides match TRBD2. CDR3 residues: CASRFSGNSYNEQFF. The CDR3 DNA reads TGTGCCAGCAGATTTAGCGGGAACTCCTACAATGAGCAGTTCTTC.